A selection of T cell receptor beta chains follows, all from one sample in a study of response to subunit inactivated influenza vaccine. TCRdb independently ran MiXCR on the RT-PCR reads; one entry per CDR3 protein. The sample has approximately 290,000 distinct CDR3 sequences; 22% are singletons. Here the sequenced sample was PBMCs from blood, taken less than 22 months after vaccination. All receptors come from a man aged 50-75 years who received an inactivated influenza vaccine. Both conserved end residues are part of each CDR3. A D gene is named only where the DNA matches it firmly. Clone size is shown for a subset of rows, as once, few, many or a class of expanded clone.

D	size	length	J	V	DNA	CDR3
TRBD1	many	15	TRBJ1-2	TRBV7-9	TGTGCCAGCACCAGTCCGGACAGGGGGCACTATGGCTACACCTTC	CASTSPDRGHYGYTF
TRBD1	.	15	TRBJ2-5	TRBV5-1	TGCGCCAGCAGCTTGGGCCCGACAGGGCAAGAGACCCAGTACTTC	CASSLGPTGQETQYF
TRBD1	many	18	TRBJ1-1	TRBV7-3	TGTGCCAGCAGCTACGGGGACAGGGGGGCTCTTATGAACACTGAAGCTTTCTTT	CASSYGDRGALMNTEAFF
.	.	13	TRBJ1-5	TRBV11-2	TGTGCCAGCAGCTTAGGGGTCGGTTGGCCCCAGCATTTT	CASSLGVGWPQHF
TRBD2	.	16	TRBJ2-1	TRBV3-1	TGTGCCAGCAGCACTCCGGGACTAGCACCGAACAATGAGCAGTTCTTC	CASSTPGLAPNNEQFF
.	few	15	TRBJ2-1	TRBV10-3	TGTGCCATCAGTGATGGGGGGAGATTCTACAATGAGCAGTTCTTC	CAISDGGRFYNEQFF
TRBD2	.	16	TRBJ2-3	TRBV7-9	TGTGCCAGCAGCTCCGCTAGCGGAAAAGACACAGATACGCAGTATTTT	CASSSASGKDTDTQYF
TRBD1	.	14	TRBJ1-2	TRBV27	TGTGCCAGCAAACGGACAGGGGGGTACTATGGCTACACCTTC	CASKRTGGYYGYTF
TRBD2	.	16	TRBJ2-2	TRBV24-1	TGTGCCACCAGTGACACAACTAGCGGTAAAACCGGGGAGCTGTTTTTT	CATSDTTSGKTGELFF
.	few	15	TRBJ1-1	TRBV27	TGTGCCAGCAGTTTATGGGGCGTGGGTTACACTGAAGCTTTCTTT	CASSLWGVGYTEAFF
TRBD1	.	21	TRBJ2-7	TRBV23-1	TGCGCCAGCAGTCTTCTTGGGACAGCACGTCGTGGGGGCTCGGTATCCTACGAGCAGTACTTC	CASSLLGTARRGGSVSYEQYF
.	few	14	TRBJ1-1	TRBV4-3	TGCGCCAGCAGCCAAGATCACGTGGGCACTGAAGCTTTCTTT	CASSQDHVGTEAFF
.	many	14	TRBJ1-1	TRBV2	TGTGCCAGCAGTGAAGCGCTTCGGGGCACTAAAGCTTTCTTT	CASSEALRGTKAFF
TRBD1	.	19	TRBJ1-2	TRBV18	TGTGCCAGCTCACCACCGGGACAGGGGATTTCCCATTTTAACTATGGCTACACCTTC	CASSPPGQGISHFNYGYTF
.	.	16	TRBJ1-5	TRBV15	TGTGCCACCAGCAGAGATCCGGGTACGAGCAATCAGCCCCAGCATTTT	CATSRDPGTSNQPQHF
TRBD2	.	16	TRBJ2-3	TRBV20-1	TGCAGTGCTAGTGGGCTAGCGGGGGTTAGCACAGATACGCAGTATTTT	CSASGLAGVSTDTQYF
TRBD1	.	14	TRBJ2-1	TRBV10-1	TGCGCCAGCAGTGAGGGTGACAGGGGATATGAGCAGTTCTTC	CASSEGDRGYEQFF
.	.	15	TRBJ2-3	TRBV7-9	TGTGCCAGCAGCTTATTCCGGGAAGGAACAGATACGCAGTATTTT	CASSLFREGTDTQYF
TRBD1	few	14	TRBJ1-2	TRBV12-3/TRBV12-4	TGTGCCAGCAGTGTGGGAGGGGGCTATTATGGCTACACCTTC	CASSVGGGYYGYTF
.	many	15	TRBJ2-3	TRBV10-3	TGTGCCATCAGTGAATCCGGGACTTGGGGAGATACGCAGTATTTT	CAISESGTWGDTQYF
.	.	13	TRBJ1-3	TRBV4-3	TGCGCCAGCAGCCAAGTAGGTGGAAACACCATATATTTT	CASSQVGGNTIYF
TRBD1	few	17	TRBJ1-5	TRBV19	TGTGCCAGTAGTATTCTACAGGGGGTCCTAAGCGGTCAGCCCCAGCATTTT	CASSILQGVLSGQPQHF
TRBD2	.	15	TRBJ2-3	TRBV3-1	TGTGCCAGCAGCCAACTAGCGGTGAGCACAGATACGCAGTATTTT	CASSQLAVSTDTQYF
.	.	15	TRBJ2-1	TRBV5-1	TGCGCCAGCAGCTTGACAGTAGGCTCCTACAATGAGCAGTTCTTC	CASSLTVGSYNEQFF
.	.	14	TRBJ2-2	TRBV9	TGTGCCAGCAGACGTAGTGGGACCACCGGGGAGCTGTTTTTT	CASRRSGTTGELFF
TRBD2	many	17	TRBJ2-4	TRBV9	TGTGCCAGCAGCCCAGAGCCAGTAGCGGGTCTGAGGAACATTCAGTACTTC	CASSPEPVAGLRNIQYF
.	few	16	TRBJ1-1	TRBV5-1	TGCGCCAGCAGCTTGGCCGTAGGCAGGGCGAACACTGAAGCTTTCTTT	CASSLAVGRANTEAFF
TRBD2	.	15	TRBJ2-1	TRBV7-2	TGTGCCAGCAGCCCCCCTAGGAGCGGGAAATATGAGCAGTTCTTC	CASSPPRSGKYEQFF
.	few	14	TRBJ1-1	TRBV12-3/TRBV12-4	TGTGCCAGCAGTTTCAACGCAGCGAACACTGAAGCTTTCTTT	CASSFNAANTEAFF
.	few	10	TRBJ1-1	TRBV28	TGTGCCAGCAGAAGCTTTGAAGCTTTCTTT	CASRSFEAFF